The T cell receptor beta chain described here comes from a study of early T cells in non-severe SARS-CoV-2 infection. Overall study results and limits: Anti-spike CD8 responses were favored by VDJdb matching, which missed private and CD4 specificities.

This CDR3 comprises 15 residues. Germline lookup yields CDR1 MDHEN and CDR2 SYDVKM. Trimming took 5 bases from V and 2 from J; bases not matched to a gene: 5. TCRdb re-called the 5' RACE reads through MiXCR, storing one row per CDR3 protein. Of tens of thousands of distinct CDR3 sequences in the sample, over 9.5% were seen once. This clonotype was seen at least ten times. Its matching antigen is unknown. The gene calls are TRBV28 and TRBJ1-5, with TRBD1 matching 8 bases. This clonotype was sampled from an adult who was a healthcare worker with PCR-confirmed SARS-CoV-2 infection or an uninfected control (not recorded which). The material sequenced was whole blood, taken at baseline. This chain's CDR3 is CASSPSGQGNQPQHF. The DNA for the CDR3 is TGTGCCAGCAGTCCCTCGGGACAGGGCAATCAGCCCCAGCATTTT.